This T cell receptor (beta chain) was sequenced during a study of cytomegalovirus exposure and HLA in healthy donors. Whole-study findings and limits: From TCR beta sequences, most subjects' HLA-A and HLA-B alleles were reportedly predicted accurately. In a later analysis, at a false discovery rate of 0.05, approximately 15,000 TCR beta sequences matched HLA alleles. Productive rates of about 87% or about 30% were seen for most TCR beta V segments in an earlier analysis.

At the time of sampling, donors were nominally healthy, though unrecorded immune exposures were likely. PCR was performed using 60 Vbeta and 13 Jbeta primers. Data came from immunoSEQ multiplex PCR; TCRdb stores just in-frame clones and leaves some out. The data hold 72,000 or so clones, with over 60% observed a single time. On this clone itself: Its antigen is still unknown.

Germline V lookup: CDR1 SEHNR, CDR2 FQNEAQ (reference sequence). The CDR3 totals 12 residues. V lost 4 bases, J lost 14 bases, and 14 bases lay in between. The V call is TRBV7-9, the J call TRBJ1-4, with D possibly matching TRBD1 (6 bases). This receptor was taken from a woman between 45 and 60 years old in good health and CMV-seronegative. The source material was PBMCs. The DNA for the CDR3 is TGTGCCAGCAGCTCGGACAGCCTCGATCTGTTTTTT. This codes for CASSSDSLDLFF.